Sequencing of this T cell receptor (beta chain) was carried out in a study of blood T cells in healthy people across ages. Next came a second PCR, run for about 6 to 12 cycles, which used a sample-barcoded 5' primer along with a J-beta primer mix. One entry per CDR3 protein results from TCRdb running MiXCR on the 5' RACE reads. The sample lists roughly 1.9 million distinct CDR3 sequences, 39% occurring once. The V gene's germline CDR1 is SSHAT and CDR2 FNYEAQ (reference sequence). The CDR3 has 14 amino acids. This clonotype showed up just a few times. A read error may account for a junction end that differs from germline. Every sample had a minimum of 6.5 million PBMCs isolated.

V usage is TRBV7-7 and J usage is TRBJ2-2; unclear D gene. Source material: blood. The source of this sequence is a human donor in good health. Written as DNA, the CDR3 is TGTGCTAGCAGCGTAGATCCGGACACCGGGGAGCTGTTTTTT. Translated, it gives CASSVDPDTGELFF.